The present T cell receptor beta chain was sequenced within a study of blood T cell repertoires in COVID-19. Overall study: COVID-19 samples, acute and convalescent, were from the United States, Italy and Spain. T cells, B-cell-depleted T cells, or PBMCs provided the cDNA or gDNA that served as material.

Source study methods: Amplified reference gene primers provided the basis for estimating nucleated cell counts. TCRdb keeps only in-frame clones here, not all; method: immunoSEQ multiplex PCR. D and trimming come from the DNA, and the V and J calls and clone size come from that table. The table includes some 100,000 clones, just under 95% detected once. This CDR3 is 14 amino acids long. Per germline, CDR1 LNHDA and CDR2 SQIVND (reference sequence). V gave up 4 bases and J gave up 3 bases, with 9 bases separating them. The receptor's source is a man aged 65-85 years with acute or convalescent COVID-19. This chain connects TRBV19 to TRBJ1-4; D remains ambiguous. Sequenced sample: peripheral blood. This chain's CDR3 is CASSKSFSNEKLFF. As DNA, the CDR3 is TGTGCCAGTAGTAAAAGCTTCTCTAATGAAAAACTGTTTTTT.